This TCR beta chain comes out of a study of OX40 agonist ivuxolimab in advanced cancers. A note on the overall study: Ivuxolimab was an agonistic, fully human IgG2 monoclonal antibody directed against OX40 (CD134), a costimulatory receptor. Intravenous ivuxolimab was administered to patients every 2 weeks at six dose levels: 0.01, 0.1, 0.3, 1.5, 3 and 10 mg/kg. Of the approximately 54 patients in dose escalation, 19 had hepatocellular carcinoma, approximately 15 had melanoma, 9 had renal cell carcinoma and 9 had head and neck cancer. In the dose-escalation cohort, more than 80% of patients were male, and the mean age was roughly 56 years with a range of roughly 23 to 79. Prior anti-PD-1, anti-PD-L1 or anti-CTLA-4 therapy was permitted, and about 40% of dose-escalation patients had received checkpoint inhibitors. Three dose-escalation patients achieved partial responses, one with hepatocellular carcinoma and two with cutaneous melanoma. The point of sequencing TCRbeta in the periphery was to test whether ivuxolimab changed TCR sequence diversity and drove clonal T-cell expansion. The paper covers the monotherapy dose-escalation part of the phase I ivuxolimab trial, which included N of about 50 patients. Summary of the overall study and its limitations: After ivuxolimab, CD8+ T cells had more expanded clones than CD4+ T cells on average. Partial responders in the 0.1-3.0 mg/kg groups had among the lowest normalized peripheral clonal expansion, especially among CD8+ T cells. At doses of 0.1 to 3.0 mg/kg, clonal expansion of both CD4+ and CD8+ blood T cells was observed from baseline to week 6. Low levels of normalized T-cell clonal expansion were also seen in some patients who did not respond. The antigen specificity of the clonally expanded peripheral T cells was not determined.

Patients with autoimmune disease history or receiving systemic immunosuppression were excluded from the trial. In every dose cohort, peripheral blood was drawn for TCR sequencing at baseline, cycle 4 day 1, and cycle 7 day 1. Samples were obtained from an open-label, multicenter, first-in-human phase I dose-escalation trial of ivuxolimab. Adults with locally advanced or metastatic melanoma, renal cell, hepatocellular, or head and neck squamous cell carcinoma were enrolled in the trial. Before TCR sequencing, CD4+ T cells and CD8+ T cells were sorted from peripheral blood as separate populations. The CDR3 runs 17 residues from the cysteine to the phenylalanine. Only the CDR3 DNA is retained, 51 bases long and in frame from the first base. The germline ends are 20 bases apart after V is trimmed by 5 bases and J by 1 base. The germline V gene gives CDR1 as MDHEN and CDR2 as SYDVKM. For sequencing of the TCRbeta CDR3 region, genomic DNA was extracted from the sorted cells. The immunoSEQ Assay was used for sequencing of TCRbeta CDR3 regions. In TCRdb, the immuneACCESS table is reduced to in-frame sequences with V and J assigned. These tables do not hold every clone; where another copy was compared, an unresolved V gene accounts for under half, and the others remain unexplained. The sample table shows roughly 100,000 clones, and approximately 95% are seen once. Approximately 2% of the sample is held by the ten biggest clonotypes.

With respect to this clone: Its target antigen remains unknown. No base-level quality is on record; no much larger clone is a single base apart.

The chain was built from TRBV28 and TRBJ1-2; TRBD1 could be the D gene, as 6 bases match. This receptor was identified in an adult with an advanced solid tumor such as melanoma, head and neck, liver or kidney cancer. The input for sequencing was CD4+ or CD8+ T cells sorted from blood, taken in a trial of the OX40 agonist ivuxolimab. The CDR3 in this case is CASSATGSTHYNYGYTF. Read as DNA, the sequence is TGTGCCAGCAGTGCAACAGGGTCCACCCACTATAACTATGGCTACACCTTC.